Here is one TCR beta chain with its context. With V trimmed by 4 bases and J by 11 bases, 10 bases remained unmatched. Germline V CDR1 and CDR2: GTSNPN, SVGIG (reference sequence). The CDR3 runs to 12 residues. This record belongs to a study of T cell changes during pregnancy in multiple sclerosis. Using immunoSEQ multiplex PCR, the repertoire was profiled, and TCRdb retains in-frame clones only, with some absent. The sample yields about 43,000 clones, approximately 87% seen once. The input for sequencing was peripheral blood, taken in the second trimester of pregnancy. The chain has TRBV30 and TRBJ2-5, with 7 bases identical to TRBD2. The TCR was taken from a female donor in good health, enrolled as a control in a pregnancy study. CDR3 amino acids: CAWTGPGGMQYF. The CDR3 DNA sequence: TGTGCCTGGACCGGGCCCGGGGGGATGCAGTACTTC.